The rows below give T cell receptor beta chains drawn from one sample of a study of response to subunit inactivated influenza vaccine. TCRdb recomputed calls from the RT-PCR reads with MiXCR, one row per CDR3 protein. The sample lists hundreds of thousands of distinct CDR3 sequences; less than 15% were seen once. The material sequenced was PBMCs from blood, taken roughly 15 days before vaccination. The receptor set was obtained from a man in his fifties or sixties who received an inactivated influenza vaccine. CDR3s include the opening cysteine and the closing phenylalanine or tryptophan. Each record gives: CDR3 DNA, CDR3 protein, V gene, clone size, D gene, J gene. A D gene is named only where the DNA matches it firmly. The listing skips clone size in some rows; elsewhere it reads once, few, many or a size class.

CDR3 DNA: TGCAGCGCGGCTGTGAGGCAGGATGACACTGAAGCTTTCTTT
CDR3 protein: CSAAVRQDDTEAFF
V gene: TRBV29-1
clone size: NA
D gene: NA
J gene: TRBJ1-1

CDR3 DNA: TGTGCCAGCAGTATGACAGGGGTCAACGAGCAGTACTTC
CDR3 protein: CASSMTGVNEQYF
V gene: TRBV7-2
clone size: NA
D gene: TRBD1
J gene: TRBJ2-7

CDR3 DNA: TGTGCCAGCAGTGAACGACAGGACTACGAGCAGTACTTC
CDR3 protein: CASSERQDYEQYF
V gene: TRBV6-1
clone size: NA
D gene: NA
J gene: TRBJ2-7

CDR3 DNA: TGTGCCAGCAGCTTGTCGACAGGGCACGAGCAGTACTTC
CDR3 protein: CASSLSTGHEQYF
V gene: TRBV7-9
clone size: few
D gene: TRBD1
J gene: TRBJ2-7

CDR3 DNA: TGTGCCACCAGCCCGGGACGGTCAATCGCCTACGAGCAGTACTTC
CDR3 protein: CATSPGRSIAYEQYF
V gene: TRBV15
clone size: few
D gene: NA
J gene: TRBJ2-7

CDR3 DNA: TGTGCCAGCACCCTGTACGGGGACTCCGAGCAGTACTTC
CDR3 protein: CASTLYGDSEQYF
V gene: TRBV7-8
clone size: few
D gene: NA
J gene: TRBJ2-7

CDR3 DNA: TGTGCCAGCAGCTTAGGACGGATGTACAATGAGCAGTTCTTC
CDR3 protein: CASSLGRMYNEQFF
V gene: TRBV11-3
clone size: NA
D gene: NA
J gene: TRBJ2-1

CDR3 DNA: TGTGCCAGCAGTTTTGATACAGGGGACTATGGCTACACCTTC
CDR3 protein: CASSFDTGDYGYTF
V gene: TRBV28
clone size: few
D gene: TRBD1
J gene: TRBJ1-2

CDR3 DNA: TGTGCCAGCAGTGAATGGAGAAAGCCGAGCACAGATACGCAGTATTTT
CDR3 protein: CASSEWRKPSTDTQYF
V gene: TRBV2
clone size: few
D gene: NA
J gene: TRBJ2-3

CDR3 DNA: TGTGCCAGCAGCCACCTCGCTGCCGAGCAGTACTTC
CDR3 protein: CASSHLAAEQYF
V gene: TRBV3-1
clone size: NA
D gene: NA
J gene: TRBJ2-7

CDR3 DNA: TGTGCCAGCAGCGGGACAGGGAGTTGGTCCTACGAGCAGTACTTC
CDR3 protein: CASSGTGSWSYEQYF
V gene: TRBV12-3/TRBV12-4
clone size: many
D gene: TRBD1
J gene: TRBJ2-7

CDR3 DNA: TGTGCCACCAGCAGAGATCTGTCGAGCTCCTACAATGAGCAGTTCTTC
CDR3 protein: CATSRDLSSSYNEQFF
V gene: TRBV15
clone size: NA
D gene: NA
J gene: TRBJ2-1

CDR3 DNA: TGCAGTGCTAGAACGGGGAGTGGAGATACGCAGTATTTT
CDR3 protein: CSARTGSGDTQYF
V gene: TRBV20-1
clone size: NA
D gene: NA
J gene: TRBJ2-3

CDR3 DNA: TGTGCCAGCAGCTCACTCAGGACAGGCCGAAGACAAGAGACCCAGTACTTC
CDR3 protein: CASSSLRTGRRQETQYF
V gene: TRBV7-8
clone size: many
D gene: TRBD1
J gene: TRBJ2-5

CDR3 DNA: TGTGCCAGCAGCCGAATGGGAAGGGGAGATTACAATGAGCAGTTCTTC
CDR3 protein: CASSRMGRGDYNEQFF
V gene: TRBV5-6
clone size: NA
D gene: NA
J gene: TRBJ2-1

CDR3 DNA: TGCAGTGCCACGGCAGGTTCGGGCACTGAAGCTTTCTTT
CDR3 protein: CSATAGSGTEAFF
V gene: TRBV20-1
clone size: NA
D gene: NA
J gene: TRBJ1-1

CDR3 DNA: TGTGCCATCAAAAGGGAGAAAACAGATAACTATGGCTACACCTTC
CDR3 protein: CAIKREKTDNYGYTF
V gene: TRBV10-3
clone size: NA
D gene: NA
J gene: TRBJ1-2

CDR3 DNA: TGTGCCAGCCGCCGTTCGTCAGGCGGGAACACCATATATTTT
CDR3 protein: CASRRSSGGNTIYF
V gene: TRBV5-6
clone size: few
D gene: NA
J gene: TRBJ1-3

CDR3 DNA: TGCGCCAGCAGACCTACAGGGTCTGGGGCCAACGTCCTGACTTTC
CDR3 protein: CASRPTGSGANVLTF
V gene: TRBV5-1
clone size: few
D gene: NA
J gene: TRBJ2-6

CDR3 DNA: TGTGCCAGCAGCCAAGTTTTGGTCAAGAACACCGGGGAGCTGTTTTTT
CDR3 protein: CASSQVLVKNTGELFF
V gene: TRBV3-1
clone size: few
D gene: NA
J gene: TRBJ2-2

CDR3 DNA: TGCAGTGCTACGGCGGGGTTCCAGGGCACTGAAGCTTTCTTT
CDR3 protein: CSATAGFQGTEAFF
V gene: TRBV20-1
clone size: NA
D gene: NA
J gene: TRBJ1-1

CDR3 DNA: TGTGCCAGCAGTTACTTGGCCAGGCCTACCTACAATGAGCAGTTCTTC
CDR3 protein: CASSYLARPTYNEQFF
V gene: TRBV6-5
clone size: few
D gene: NA
J gene: TRBJ2-1

CDR3 DNA: TGTGCCAGCTCACAACAGGTCGGCGACATGACTGAAGCTTTCTTT
CDR3 protein: CASSQQVGDMTEAFF
V gene: TRBV18
clone size: once
D gene: NA
J gene: TRBJ1-1

CDR3 DNA: TGCGCCAGCAGCTTGGGGCAGGGGGCGGGCACTGAGCAGTTCTTC
CDR3 protein: CASSLGQGAGTEQFF
V gene: TRBV5-1
clone size: NA
D gene: TRBD1
J gene: TRBJ2-1

CDR3 DNA: TGTGCCAGCAGGTGGACAGGGGGGATCTACGAGCAGTACTTC
CDR3 protein: CASRWTGGIYEQYF
V gene: TRBV5-5
clone size: few
D gene: TRBD1
J gene: TRBJ2-7

CDR3 DNA: TGTGCCAGCAGTGAATCAGGACACCAAGAGACCCAGTACTTC
CDR3 protein: CASSESGHQETQYF
V gene: TRBV25-1
clone size: NA
D gene: NA
J gene: TRBJ2-5

CDR3 DNA: TGTGCCAGCAGTGAAGAACAGAACTACGAGCAGTACTTC
CDR3 protein: CASSEEQNYEQYF
V gene: TRBV2
clone size: once
D gene: NA
J gene: TRBJ2-7

CDR3 DNA: TGTGCCAGCAGCGCCTCGGACAGGAGTACCTACGAGCAGTACTTC
CDR3 protein: CASSASDRSTYEQYF
V gene: TRBV7-2
clone size: few
D gene: TRBD1
J gene: TRBJ2-7

CDR3 DNA: TGTGCCAGCAGCCCACCGACAGGGGAGGGAAGCAATCAGCCCCAGCATTTT
CDR3 protein: CASSPPTGEGSNQPQHF
V gene: TRBV6-2/TRBV6-3
clone size: many
D gene: TRBD1
J gene: TRBJ1-5

CDR3 DNA: TGCAGTGCTAGAGGGTTTCCGGGGAGTCCGAGGGATGAGCAGTTCTTC
CDR3 protein: CSARGFPGSPRDEQFF
V gene: TRBV20-1
clone size: many
D gene: NA
J gene: TRBJ2-1

CDR3 DNA: TGTGCCAGCACCCCTCGTATGTCTAGCGTCAATGAGCAGTTCTTC
CDR3 protein: CASTPRMSSVNEQFF
V gene: TRBV6-1
clone size: NA
D gene: NA
J gene: TRBJ2-1

CDR3 DNA: TGTGCCAGCAGTTACGGGACTCCCACCGAAGCTTTCTTT
CDR3 protein: CASSYGTPTEAFF
V gene: TRBV6-6
clone size: few
D gene: NA
J gene: TRBJ1-1

CDR3 DNA: TGTGCCAGCAGCCAAGAGGGGACAGGGGTCTACGAGCAGTACTTC
CDR3 protein: CASSQEGTGVYEQYF
V gene: TRBV3-1
clone size: few
D gene: TRBD1
J gene: TRBJ2-7

CDR3 DNA: TGTGCCAGCAGCGGGTCAAAGGGGTACCAAGACACCCAGTACTTC
CDR3 protein: CASSGSKGYQDTQYF
V gene: TRBV7-8
clone size: NA
D gene: NA
J gene: TRBJ2-5

CDR3 DNA: TGTGCCAGCAGGGACAGGGGTACCTATAATTCACCCCTCCACTTT
CDR3 protein: CASRDRGTYNSPLHF
V gene: TRBV12-3/TRBV12-4
clone size: NA
D gene: TRBD1
J gene: TRBJ1-6

CDR3 DNA: TGTGCCAGCAGCTTAGCGCTCCGGGGTATGAACACCGGGGAGCTGTTTTTT
CDR3 protein: CASSLALRGMNTGELFF
V gene: TRBV7-2
clone size: few
D gene: NA
J gene: TRBJ2-2

CDR3 DNA: TGTGCCAGCAGCTTATCCGGGTCCAGTGAGCAGTTCTTC
CDR3 protein: CASSLSGSSEQFF
V gene: TRBV7-2
clone size: few
D gene: NA
J gene: TRBJ2-1

CDR3 DNA: TGTGCTAGCAGTGGGAACAGGGTGGGCGGGGAGCTGTTTTTT
CDR3 protein: CASSGNRVGGELFF
V gene: TRBV12-3/TRBV12-4
clone size: few
D gene: NA
J gene: TRBJ2-2

CDR3 DNA: TGCGCCAGCAGCCATAGCTTGGACAGGGAGAAAGTCTTC
CDR3 protein: CASSHSLDREKVF
V gene: TRBV4-3
clone size: few
D gene: TRBD1
J gene: TRBJ2-7

CDR3 DNA: TGTGCCAGCAGAGGGGGGGTGGGCACAGATACGCAGTATTTT
CDR3 protein: CASRGGVGTDTQYF
V gene: TRBV12-3/TRBV12-4
clone size: few
D gene: NA
J gene: TRBJ2-3

CDR3 DNA: TGTGCCAGCAGCGGCTACCAGGGTGGGACTCAGCCCCAGCATTTT
CDR3 protein: CASSGYQGGTQPQHF
V gene: TRBV7-2
clone size: few
D gene: NA
J gene: TRBJ1-5

CDR3 DNA: TGTGCCAGCAGCCGGACAACATCGAACACCGGGGAGCTGTTTTTT
CDR3 protein: CASSRTTSNTGELFF
V gene: TRBV7-8
clone size: few
D gene: NA
J gene: TRBJ2-2

CDR3 DNA: TGCAGTGCTAGTCAGGGTATCATGAACACTGAAGCTTTCTTT
CDR3 protein: CSASQGIMNTEAFF
V gene: TRBV20-1
clone size: few
D gene: NA
J gene: TRBJ1-1

CDR3 DNA: TGCAGTGCTCTTGAAGGAGGGAACACCGGGGAGCTGTTTTTT
CDR3 protein: CSALEGGNTGELFF
V gene: TRBV20-1
clone size: few
D gene: NA
J gene: TRBJ2-2

CDR3 DNA: TGTGCCAGCAGCTCCAAACTAGCGGAAGCAACAGATACGCAGTATTTT
CDR3 protein: CASSSKLAEATDTQYF
V gene: TRBV13
clone size: NA
D gene: TRBD2
J gene: TRBJ2-3

CDR3 DNA: TGCGCCAGCAGCTCGTATGGGGGCAGGGTTGCCGGGGAGCTGTTTTTT
CDR3 protein: CASSSYGGRVAGELFF
V gene: TRBV4-1
clone size: NA
D gene: NA
J gene: TRBJ2-2

CDR3 DNA: TGTGCCAGCAGCCCGGGACAGGGTCTTCGAGAGACCCAGTACTTC
CDR3 protein: CASSPGQGLRETQYF
V gene: TRBV9
clone size: many
D gene: TRBD1
J gene: TRBJ2-5

CDR3 DNA: TGTGCCAGCAGCCCCACGGCCTGGAGGGAAGATACGCAGTATTTT
CDR3 protein: CASSPTAWREDTQYF
V gene: TRBV7-6
clone size: NA
D gene: NA
J gene: TRBJ2-3

CDR3 DNA: TGTGCCAGCAGCCAATTACCTCCGGGACTAGACACAGATACGCAGTATTTT
CDR3 protein: CASSQLPPGLDTDTQYF
V gene: TRBV3-1
clone size: few
D gene: TRBD2
J gene: TRBJ2-3

CDR3 DNA: TGCAGTGCTGGAGGGATTGAGCAGTTCTTC
CDR3 protein: CSAGGIEQFF
V gene: TRBV20-1
clone size: NA
D gene: NA
J gene: TRBJ2-1

CDR3 DNA: TGTGCCAGCAGTAGGCTCTCTGGAAACACCATATATTTT
CDR3 protein: CASSRLSGNTIYF
V gene: TRBV12-3/TRBV12-4
clone size: many
D gene: NA
J gene: TRBJ1-3

CDR3 DNA: TGTGCCAGCAGTAAGGCCGGGATAGAGAGAGGGGAGCAGTACTTC
CDR3 protein: CASSKAGIERGEQYF
V gene: TRBV2
clone size: NA
D gene: NA
J gene: TRBJ2-7